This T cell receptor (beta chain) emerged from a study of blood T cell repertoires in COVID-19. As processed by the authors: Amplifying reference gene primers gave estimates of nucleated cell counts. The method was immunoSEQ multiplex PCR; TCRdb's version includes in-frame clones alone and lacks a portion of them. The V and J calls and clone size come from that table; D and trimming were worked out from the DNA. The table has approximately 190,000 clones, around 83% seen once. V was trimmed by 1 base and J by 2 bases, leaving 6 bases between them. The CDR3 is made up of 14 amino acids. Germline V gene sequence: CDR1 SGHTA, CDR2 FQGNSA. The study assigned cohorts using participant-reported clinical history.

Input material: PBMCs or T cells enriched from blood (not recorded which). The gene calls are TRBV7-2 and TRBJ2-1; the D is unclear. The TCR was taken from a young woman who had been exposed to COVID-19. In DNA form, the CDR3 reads TGTGCCAGCAGCTTAGAGCTAACCTACAATGAGCAGTTCTTC. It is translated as CASSLELTYNEQFF.